These T cell receptor beta chains were read from a single sample in a study of T cells after yellow fever vaccination. TCRdb re-called the 5' RACE reads through MiXCR, storing one row per CDR3 protein. Of almost 600,000 distinct CDR3 sequences detected, roughly 14% appear once; the ten largest clones hold over 11%. The sample was PBMCs, taken on the day of the yellow fever booster vaccination. The receptor set was obtained from a man younger than 45 who received the YFV17D yellow fever vaccine. Both conserved end residues are part of each CDR3. Fields, in order: clone size, V gene, D gene, J gene, CDR3 DNA, CDR3 protein. The D gene is left open where the match is weak. Rows may omit the clone size; those that give it use once, few, many or a size class.

few	TRBV7-9	TRBD2	TRBJ2-3	TGTGCCAGCAGCTTAGATTCTCTACTAGCGGCAGATACGCAGTATTTT	CASSLDSLLAADTQYF
.	TRBV27	.	TRBJ1-2	TGTGCCAGCAGCGCCCTGGGGGACTATGGCTACACCTTC	CASSALGDYGYTF
few	TRBV11-2	TRBD1	TRBJ2-7	TGTGCCAGCAGCCAGGGACAGGGGCTCCTGAAGGAGCAGTACTTC	CASSQGQGLLKEQYF
few	TRBV27	.	TRBJ2-1	TGTGCCAGCACCAAACAACTCGGGGTTTGGCAGTTCTTC	CASTKQLGVWQFF
.	TRBV5-5	.	TRBJ2-1	TGTGCCAGCAGCTATCTAGGCAGCGAGCAGTTCTTC	CASSYLGSEQFF
few	TRBV11-2	.	TRBJ2-1	TGTGCCAGCAGCCCTTTGACACCCACCGGGAGTAGAGACAATGAGCAGTTCTTC	CASSPLTPTGSRDNEQFF
few	TRBV6-1	.	TRBJ2-7	TGTGCCAGCAGTGCGGGGGTAGGGGTTTTATCCGAGCAGTACTTC	CASSAGVGVLSEQYF
many	TRBV7-9	.	TRBJ1-2	TGTGCCAGCAGTTTGGCCAGCTATGGCTACACCTTC	CASSLASYGYTF
few	TRBV20-1	.	TRBJ2-2	TGCAGTGCTTCCACGGACTACCCGAACACCGGGGAGCTGTTTTTT	CSASTDYPNTGELFF
.	TRBV7-3	.	TRBJ2-1	TGTGCCAGCGGAGTGGGGCTTCCGGGCGATGAGCAGTTCTTC	CASGVGLPGDEQFF
.	TRBV11-2	.	TRBJ2-7	TGTGCCAGCAGCTTAGATACCGGACAGCACTACGAGCAGTACTTC	CASSLDTGQHYEQYF
.	TRBV24-1	.	TRBJ2-3	TGTGCCACCAGTGCACCCCCCTCGACTAGATTTCCCACAGTTACGCAGTATTTT	CATSAPPSTRFPTVTQYF
.	TRBV7-2	TRBD1	TRBJ2-7	TGTGCCAGCAGCTTAAAATGGGACAGGTCCTACGAGCAGTACTTC	CASSLKWDRSYEQYF
few	TRBV12-3/TRBV12-4	TRBD2	TRBJ2-7	TGTGCCAGCAGGGGGCGGGGGGGCTACGAGCAGTACTTC	CASRGRGGYEQYF
few	TRBV6-1	.	TRBJ2-2	TGTGCCAGCAGTGAAGTCACCGGGGAGCTGTTTTTT	CASSEVTGELFF
few	TRBV7-8	.	TRBJ2-7	TGTGCCAGCACTAAGCGTGGAGCTAGCTACGAGCAGTACTTC	CASTKRGASYEQYF
few	TRBV20-1	.	TRBJ2-1	TGCAGTGCTAGATTGGGAACACAAAAGTCCATCGCCTACAATGAGCAGTTCTTC	CSARLGTQKSIAYNEQFF
.	TRBV5-6	TRBD2	TRBJ2-2	TGTGCCAGCCAACTAGCGGGGGAGCTGTTTTTT	CASQLAGELFF
.	TRBV6-5	.	TRBJ1-3	TGTGCCAGCAGTTACTCAAGGGGTGGAAACACCATATATTTT	CASSYSRGGNTIYF
.	TRBV20-1	.	TRBJ1-3	TGCAGTGCTCACGCGGGAAACACCATATATTTT	CSAHAGNTIYF
.	TRBV19	.	TRBJ1-5	TGTGCCAGTAGGCAGGGAATGGGAACCAATCAGCCCCAGCATTTT	CASRQGMGTNQPQHF
.	TRBV20-1	TRBD1	TRBJ2-3	TGCAGTGCTAGAGATAGGGACAGAGCCTTCACAGATACGCAGTATTTT	CSARDRDRAFTDTQYF
.	TRBV12-3/TRBV12-4	.	TRBJ1-5	TGTGCCAGCAGTCTATACTCAGGGGCAGGCAATCAGCCCCAGCATTTT	CASSLYSGAGNQPQHF
few	TRBV5-1	.	TRBJ2-5	TGCGCCAGCAGCCGTTCGACAGGACAAGAGACCCAGTACTTC	CASSRSTGQETQYF
few	TRBV18	TRBD2	TRBJ2-3	TGTGCCAGCTCCCACAGCGGGGCCAAGGCAGATACGCAGTATTTT	CASSHSGAKADTQYF
.	TRBV15	TRBD2	TRBJ2-2	TGTGCCACCAGCTTCCGGTCGGGGGGCACCGGGGAGCTGTTTTTT	CATSFRSGGTGELFF
.	TRBV7-2	TRBD2	TRBJ2-5	TGTGCCAGCAGCTCCCCAAGGACTAGCGGCCAAGAGACCCAGTACTTC	CASSSPRTSGQETQYF